Listed here is a single T cell receptor (beta chain). The data were obtained in a study of T cell responses to AZD1222 COVID-19 vaccine. CDR1 and CDR2 from the germline V gene are MNHNY and SVGAGI (reference sequence). V gave up 4 bases and J gave up 1 base, with 10 bases separating them. The CDR3 contains 14 residues. Only in-frame clones appear in the TCRdb table, and some are missing; sequencing was by immunoSEQ multiplex PCR. The profile shows more than 110,000 clones, more than 90% of them singletons. V and J are TRBV6-6 and TRBJ1-1; no clear D. The sample was peripheral blood, taken on day 0 of AZD1222 vaccination. This sequence was found in an adult in good health. The CDR3 nucleotides are TGTGCCAGCAGTTTTGGGTTGAAGAACACTGAAGCTTTCTTT. Translating gives CASSFGLKNTEAFF.